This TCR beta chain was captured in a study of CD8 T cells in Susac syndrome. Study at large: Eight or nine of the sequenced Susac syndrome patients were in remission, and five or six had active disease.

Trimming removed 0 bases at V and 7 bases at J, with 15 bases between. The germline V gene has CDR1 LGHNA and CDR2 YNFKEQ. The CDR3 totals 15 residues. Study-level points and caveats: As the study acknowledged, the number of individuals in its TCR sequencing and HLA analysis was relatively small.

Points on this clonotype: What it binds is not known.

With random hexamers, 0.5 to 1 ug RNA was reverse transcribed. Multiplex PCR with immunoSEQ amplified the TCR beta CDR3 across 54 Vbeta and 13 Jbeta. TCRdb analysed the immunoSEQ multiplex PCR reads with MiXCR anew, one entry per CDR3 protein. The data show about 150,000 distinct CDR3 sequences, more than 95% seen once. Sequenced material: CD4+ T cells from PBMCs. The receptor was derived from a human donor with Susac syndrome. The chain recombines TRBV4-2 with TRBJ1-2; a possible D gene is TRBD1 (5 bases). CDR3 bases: TGTGCCAGCAGCCAAGAGGGCCGGGGGATAGGTGGCTACACCTTC. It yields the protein CASSQEGRGIGGYTF.